These 30 T cell receptor beta chains originate from one sample sequenced in a study of blood T cell repertoires in COVID-19. The repertoire was sequenced with immunoSEQ multiplex PCR; TCRdb's copy has only in-frame clones and lacks some. The sample has 330,000 or so clones; 92% are singletons. Sequencing was performed on PBMCs or T cells enriched from blood (not recorded which). All receptors derive from a woman in her 30s who had recovered from COVID-19.

This chain joins TRBV11-3 and TRBJ2-2, with 8 bases matching TRBD2. Per germline, CDR1 SGHNT and CDR2 YENEEA. The CDR3 is made up of 18 amino acids. V dropped 1 base and J dropped 3; count of bases not matched to a gene: 10. The CDR3 protein is CASSLGSRRGAHTGELFF. CDR3 DNA sequence: TGTGCCAGCAGCTTAGGCTCGCGGCGGGGGGCCCACACCGGGGAGCTGTTTTTT.

The rearrangement joins TRBV19 to TRBJ2-3; D is possibly TRBD2 (6 bases). The ends were cut back, 1 base at V and 6 bases at J, with 20 bases in the middle. The CDR3 sequence is 17 residues long. CDR1 is LNHDA, CDR2 SQIVND, per germline (reference sequence). CDR3 sequence (DNA): TGTGCCAGTAGTATAGGTCCGAGTAGCGGAGGTAGGGATACGCAGTATTTT. It is translated as CASSIGPSSGGRDTQYF.

The chain uses TRBV6-5 and TRBJ1-2; 9 bases are a match to TRBD1. Germline CDR1 reads MNHEY; CDR2 reads SVGAGI. V dropped 11 bases and J dropped 5; count of bases not matched to a gene: 6. The CDR3 runs 12 residues. CDR3 sequence: CAAGTGFYGYTF. The CDR3 region has the DNA TGTGCCGCGGGGACAGGGTTTTATGGCTACACCTTC.

The chain combines TRBV19 with TRBJ2-1, with a weak D call TRBD2 (6 bases). The germline V and J ends were trimmed by 6 bases and 0 bases, with 12 bases remaining between them. Germline assignment: CDR1 LNHDA and CDR2 SQIVND (reference sequence). The CDR3 sequence is 15 residues long. CDR3 sequence (DNA): TGTGCCAGTAGCTCCGGACTAAGCTCCTACAATGAGCAGTTCTTC. Protein: CASSSGLSSYNEQFF.

The chain links TRBV27 to TRBJ1-6; D is perhaps TRBD1 (5 bases). CDR3 length equals 14 residues. The V gene's germline CDR1 is MNHEY and CDR2 SMNVEV (reference sequence). The V and J ends lost 6 bases and 10 bases respectively, with 16 bases between them. CDR3 coding DNA: TGTGCCAGCAGCCCCCAGCAGGGTCAATCACCCCTCCACTTT. This encodes CASSPQQGQSPLHF.

This chain connects TRBV28 to TRBJ2-1, with a possible D match to TRBD1 (5 bases). V lost 1 base, J lost 12 bases, and 13 bases lay in between. Germline CDR1 is MDHEN and CDR2 is SYDVKM. The CDR3 consists of 13 residues. The CDR3 loop is CASSLSQGSGQFF. In nucleotides, the CDR3 is TGTGCCAGCAGTTTATCCCAGGGATCTGGGCAGTTCTTC.

CDR3 amino acids: CASSYSGGEQPQHF. CDR3 coding DNA: TGTGCCAGCAGTTACTCCGGGGGGGAACAGCCCCAGCATTTT. The V and J genes are TRBV6-5 and TRBJ1-5; the D gene is possibly TRBD1 (5 bases). The CDR3 runs to 14 residues. Germline V lookup: CDR1 MNHEY, CDR2 SVGAGI. V shed 0 bases and J shed 7 bases, with 10 bases lying between them.

The chain links TRBV19 to TRBJ1-1; 7 bases fit TRBD1. CDR3 length: 15 amino acids. Germline CDR1 LNHDA, CDR2 SQIVND (reference sequence). V shed 5 bases and J 4 bases; nucleotides not matched to a gene: 10. In DNA, the CDR3 is TGTGCCAGTAGTCCAACAGGGGTCTCGGGCACTGAAGCTTTCTTT. Its protein product is CASSPTGVSGTEAFF.

This rearrangement joins TRBV19 to TRBJ1-5; D is unresolved. The germline V gene encodes CDR1 LNHDA and CDR2 SQIVND (reference sequence). V lost 2 bases and J lost 4, with 12 bases in between. The CDR3 contains 15 residues. This CDR3 is CASSITAWENQPQHF. The CDR3 DNA reads as TGTGCCAGTAGTATAACGGCGTGGGAGAATCAGCCCCAGCATTTT.

The chain uses TRBV9 and TRBJ1-2, with no clear D. Per germline, CDR1 SGDLS and CDR2 YYNGEE. Trimming stripped 0 bases from V and 8 bases from J, with 17 bases between. This CDR3 has 15 amino acids. The CDR3 here is CASSVARNSGLGYTF. CDR3 DNA: TGTGCCAGCAGCGTAGCGAGGAACTCCGGTCTAGGCTACACCTTC.

The V gene is TRBV7-3, the J gene TRBJ2-3; 7 bases align to TRBD2. CDR3 length equals 14 residues. Germline V gene sequence: CDR1 SGHTA, CDR2 FQGTGA. J lost 11 bases, V lost 0 bases, and 8 bases had no gene match. CDR3 DNA: TGTGCCAGCAGCTTAACCCCTAGCGGAAGTGAGCAGTATTTT. Translating it yields CASSLTPSGSEQYF.

The chain links TRBV5-8 to TRBJ1-3; D is perhaps TRBD1 (6 bases). V lost 3 bases, J lost 2 bases, and 15 bases lay in between. The CDR3 has 16 amino acids. Germline V lookup: CDR1 SGHTS, CDR2 YDEGEE. CDR3 sequence (DNA): TGTGCCAGCAGCTCGGGAATAAACAGGGCTGGAAACACCATATATTTT. Protein sequence: CASSSGINRAGNTIYF.

J is TRBJ2-1 and V is TRBV7-2, with TRBD2 identical over 9 bases. The CDR3 is 17 residues long. Germline CDR1 SGHTA, CDR2 FQGNSA. After removal of 1 base from V and 4 bases from J, the junction contained 8 bases not matched to a gene. CDR3 loop: CASSLVVTSGGYNEQFF. Written as DNA, the CDR3 is TGTGCCAGCAGCTTAGTCGTGACTAGCGGAGGTTACAATGAGCAGTTCTTC.

The rearrangement uses TRBV7-9 and TRBJ1-5, with D tentatively TRBD1 (5 bases). CDR1 and CDR2 from the germline V gene are SEHNR and FQNEAQ (reference sequence). Trimming pared 5 bases from V and 2 bases from J, leaving 7 bases between. The CDR3 runs to 13 residues. The CDR3 region is CASSQQGNQPQHF. In DNA, the CDR3 is TGTGCCAGCAGCCAACAGGGCAATCAGCCCCAGCATTTT.

The chain uses TRBV19 and TRBJ2-3; a possible D gene is TRBD1 (6 bases). This CDR3 is built from 14 residues. V dropped 9 bases and J dropped 2 bases, with 15 bases sitting between them. Germline V CDR1 and CDR2: LNHDA, SQIVND (reference sequence). For the CDR3, the DNA is TGTGCCAGCAATCCGGACAGATACACAGATACGCAGTATTTT. It yields the protein CASNPDRYTDTQYF.

This clone was counted once. This chain links TRBV28 with TRBJ2-4; TRBD1 might be the D (6 bases). CDR1 MDHEN and CDR2 SYDVKM come from the germline V gene. CDR3 length equals 17 residues. Trimming removed 2 bases from V and 0 bases from J, with 14 bases in between. The CDR3 DNA reads as TGTGCCAGCAGTTTAGGCAGGGGACCGTTAGCCAAAAACATTCAGTACTTC. Translated, it gives CASSLGRGPLAKNIQYF.

The gene calls are TRBV7-3 and TRBJ2-5, with D perhaps matching TRBD1 (5 bases). Looked up from germline, CDR1 is SGHTA and CDR2 is FQGTGA. V was pared by 1 base and J by 5 bases, with 8 bases between. The CDR3 contains 13 residues. For the CDR3, the DNA is TGTGCCAGCAGCTTAAGCGCAGGGGAGACCCAGTACTTC. Residues: CASSLSAGETQYF.

This chain joins TRBV30 and TRBJ2-1; the match to TRBD2 covers 10 bases. The trim removed 5 bases at V and 13 bases at J, leaving 8 bases unmatched. The CDR3 is 12 amino acids. Germline CDR1 and CDR2: GTSNPN and SVGIG (reference sequence). DNA of the CDR3: TGTGCCTGGGCGCGGGGACTAGCGACCCAGTTCTTC. Its translation is CAWARGLATQFF.

This rearrangement joins TRBV7-9 to TRBJ1-3; D is undetermined. This CDR3 has 14 residues. Germline lookup yields CDR1 SEHNR and CDR2 FQNEAQ (reference sequence). V gave up 4 bases and J gave up 1 base, with 8 bases separating them. The CDR3 here is CASSSSVSGNTIYF. The CDR3 bases are TGTGCCAGCAGCTCCTCGGTTTCTGGAAACACCATATATTTT.

The chain combines TRBV28 with TRBJ1-2, with 7 bases lining up with TRBD1. Germline V gives CDR1 MDHEN, CDR2 SYDVKM. The junction had 8 bases not matched to a gene; V was cut back by 8 bases and J by 5 bases. The CDR3 totals 13 residues. CDR3 sequence: CASLTGERYGYTF. The CDR3 DNA follows: TGTGCCAGCCTTACAGGGGAAAGGTATGGCTACACCTTC.

The chain uses TRBV24-1 and TRBJ2-1, with TRBD2 as a possible D gene (6 bases). Trimming removed 0 bases from V and 4 bases from J, with 6 bases in between. Germline CDR1 reads KGHDR; CDR2 reads SFDVKD. The CDR3 spans 14 residues. The CDR3 nucleotides are TGTGCCACCAGTGATTTGCGGGGGTACAATGAGCAGTTCTTC. As protein: CATSDLRGYNEQFF.

The chain couples TRBV6-5 to TRBJ1-3; 7 bases agree with TRBD1. Trimming cost V 11 bases and J 0 bases; bases outside gene matches: 7. The CDR3 loop spans 14 amino acids. CDR1 and CDR2 from the germline V gene are MNHEY and SVGAGI. The CDR3 region is CACQDRSSGNTIYF. The CDR3 nucleotides read TGTGCCTGCCAGGACAGGAGCTCTGGAAACACCATATATTTT.

The chain recombines TRBV11-2 with TRBJ2-1, with 8 bases matching TRBD2. Germline V lookup: CDR1 SGHAT, CDR2 FQNNGV. This CDR3 spans 16 amino acids. The ends lost 5 bases at V and 7 bases at J; junction bases unmatched: 13. The CDR3 loop is CASSVTAGTRVNEQFF. The CDR3 DNA is TGTGCCAGCAGCGTAACTGCCGGGACTAGAGTTAATGAGCAGTTCTTC.

The V call is TRBV5-1, the J call TRBJ1-3, with no clear D. This CDR3 spans 14 amino acids. V lost 3 bases and J 4 bases, leaving 11 bases between the germline ends. Germline CDR1 reads SGHRS; CDR2 reads YFSETQ. The CDR3 nucleotides are TGCGCCAGCAGCTCCCGTCCAGGCGGAAACACCATATATTTT. Protein sequence: CASSSRPGGNTIYF.

The V gene is TRBV3-1 (or the pseudogene TRBV3-2), the J gene TRBJ2-5, with 7 nucleotides matching TRBD2. This CDR3 is 13 amino acids long. Germline V gene data show CDR1 as LGHDT and CDR2 as YNNKEL (reference sequence). V gave up 4 bases and J gave up 4 bases; unmatched junction bases: 3. The DNA for the CDR3 is TGTGCCAGCAGCCGATTAGCGGGAGAGACCCAGTACTTC. Its translation: CASSRLAGETQYF.

This chain joins TRBV4-1 and TRBJ1-2; 8 bases match TRBD1. In germline, CDR1 is MGHRA, CDR2 YSYEKL. The trim removed 0 bases at V and 5 bases at J, leaving 2 bases unmatched. The CDR3 contains 14 residues. CDR3 region: CASSQDTGGYGYTF. CDR3 coding DNA: TGCGCCAGCAGCCAAGATACAGGGGGATATGGCTACACCTTC.

The CDR3 loop is CASSYSRTSITDTQYF. The CDR3 coding sequence is TGTGCCAGCAGTTACTCAAGGACTAGCATCACAGATACGCAGTATTTT. The chain joins TRBV6-2 or TRBV6-3 to TRBJ2-3, with 8 bases fitting TRBD2. Germline V gives CDR1 MNHEY, CDR2 SVGEGT. There are 16 residues in the CDR3. Trimming took 0 bases from V and 2 from J; bases not matched to a gene: 4.

The CDR3: CASSLPGQSETQYF. The CDR3, as DNA: TGTGCCAGCAGTTTACCGGGACAATCAGAGACCCAGTACTTC. The genes are TRBV27 and TRBJ2-5; D possibly corresponds to TRBD1 (6 bases). Per germline, CDR1 MNHEY and CDR2 SMNVEV (reference sequence). This CDR3 is 14 amino acids long. V lost 2 bases, J lost 4 bases, and 11 bases lay in between.

The V gene is TRBV7-2, the J gene TRBJ1-3; D perhaps matches TRBD1 (6 bases). Trimming left V 3 bases short and J 0 bases short, with 9 bases between. The CDR3 spans 15 residues. Germline CDR1 reads SGHTA; CDR2 reads FQGNSA. CDR3 region: CASSLGHSSGNTIYF. CDR3 sequence (DNA): TGTGCCAGCAGCTTGGGACACAGCTCTGGAAACACCATATATTTT.

This clone was detected only once. V is TRBV4-2 and J is TRBJ2-2, with 12 bases identical to TRBD1. This CDR3 is built from 14 residues. The V and J ends lost 6 bases and 7 bases, in that order; junction bases with no gene match: 3. Germline V gene data show CDR1 as LGHNA and CDR2 as YNFKEQ. The CDR3 loop reads CASRGTGGGGELFF. The CDR3 nucleotides are TGTGCCAGCAGAGGGACAGGGGGCGGCGGGGAGCTGTTTTTT.